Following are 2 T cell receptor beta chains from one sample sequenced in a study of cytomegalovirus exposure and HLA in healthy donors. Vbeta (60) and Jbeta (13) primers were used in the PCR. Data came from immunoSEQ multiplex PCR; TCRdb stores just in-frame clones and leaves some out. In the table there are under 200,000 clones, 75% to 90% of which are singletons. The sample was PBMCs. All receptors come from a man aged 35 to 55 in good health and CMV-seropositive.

The CDR3 region has the DNA TGTGCCTGGAGCGGAGATACCTACGAGCAGTACTTC. Translating it yields CAWSGDTYEQYF. The chain carries TRBV30 and TRBJ2-7, with D unclear. V was shortened by 3 bases and J by 2 bases, with 8 bases between the two germline ends. The CDR3 runs 12 residues. CDR1 and CDR2 (germline): GTSNPN, SVGIG (reference sequence).

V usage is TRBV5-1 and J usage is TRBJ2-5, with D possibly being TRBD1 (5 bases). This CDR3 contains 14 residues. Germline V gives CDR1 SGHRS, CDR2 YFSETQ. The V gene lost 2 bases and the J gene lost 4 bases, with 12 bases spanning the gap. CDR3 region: CASSFQAGSETQYF. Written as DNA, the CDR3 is TGCGCCAGCAGCTTCCAGGCAGGGTCAGAGACCCAGTACTTC.